The following is a T cell receptor (beta chain) sequence with its context. Its antigen remains unidentified. No base quality values were provided; no much bigger clone lies one nucleotide off. This entry comes from a study of cytomegalovirus exposure and HLA in healthy donors (dated by TCRdb to about 2017). Regarding the complete study: In an earlier analysis of 450 to 750 of the donors, 250 to 350 Gb of sequence data and approximately 100 million unique TCR beta sequences from about 180 million T cells were reported. The study used immunosequencing to profile the T cell repertoires of some 600 subjects and linked those repertoires to cytomegalovirus serostatus. Of the 300 to 500 genotyped donors, 75% to 85% were placed in the genetic ancestry cluster associated with self-reported Caucasian donors. An earlier analysis of 450 to 750 of the donors used high-throughput TCR beta sequencing to judge whether each TCR beta V gene segment behaved as functional or pseudogenic. A handful of DR-DQ haplotypes were handled as single units for association and clustering because linkage in the cohort was strong. Among several hundred genotyped donors of the cohort, an average of approximately 220,000 unique TCR beta nucleotide sequences was sequenced per donor, of which roughly 18% were non-productive. HLA typing covered class I and class II loci at four-digit resolution. The later analysis used no new phenotypic data to find candidate immune exposures, relying instead on TCR beta sequences and their occurrence across donors. An early release covering some 640 HLA-typed donors comprised 250 to 350 gigabases of sequencing data and approximately 80 million unique TCR sequences. The study was designed to test whether signatures of past pathogen exposure could be identified by cataloging public T cell receptors. In a later analysis, previously published TCR beta repertoires from hundreds of donors were re-analyzed and high-resolution HLA genotyping was added so that TCR occurrence patterns could be studied. High-throughput TCR immunosequencing, statistical association of individual TCRs with disease status, and machine learning were combined to predict cytomegalovirus infection status. All discovery cohort repertoires had been generated on a single sequencing platform. Alongside the repertoire data, information on donor age, sex, ethnicity and CMV serostatus was compiled. A separate validation cohort of more than 100 different subjects was used in addition to the 666-subject first cohort. Genome-wide SNP genotypes for about 55% of the roughly 670 donors were used in a later genetic analysis, which treated that subset as a discovery cohort. Typing coverage varied by locus: about 620-630 donors for A, B, C, DRB1 and DQB1; approximately 500 for DQA1; about 600 for DPA1; about 450 for DPB1. General conclusions and limits of the study: In both the original and validation cohorts, the classifier was reported to diagnose cytomegalovirus status with high specificity and sensitivity. A later analysis associated 15,000 to 20,000 TCR beta sequences with specific HLA alleles at a false discovery rate of 0.05. The study gave a list of 150 to 200 TCR beta chains associated with cytomegalovirus. Because counts were too low, about 18 rarely observed V segments, including chromosome 9 orphons, were left out of the earlier analysis of a few hundred of the donors. Three of the identified cytomegalovirus-associated TCR beta chains were confirmed in vitro to be specific for cytomegalovirus antigens. A later analysis reported that several top co-occurrence clusters appeared linked to parvovirus B19, influenza, CMV and Epstein-Barr virus. Roughly uniform sequencing depth across donors was assumed in presence/absence analyses, although this assumption may not hold. In a later analysis, HLA-associated TCR beta chains were found to be more clonally expanded and to have lower generation probabilities than equally common non-associated chains. Immune exposure information for the cohort was limited to CMV serostatus. HLA typing was unavailable for some donors at each locus, so association tests used only the typed subset. In an earlier analysis of over 550 of the donors, most TCR beta V segments were observed in productive rearrangements about 87% or about 30% of the time, broadly matching IMGT annotations. V-gene and J-gene trimming of TCR beta chains was associated with a missense DCLRE1C variant in a later genetic analysis, and the association was replicated in an independent cohort. Because the 87-base-pair reads could not distinguish some IMGT-functional V segments, including TRBV6-2 and TRBV6-3, those segments were excluded. A later genetic analysis reported fewer N-insertions in productive TCRs among donors in an Asian-associated ancestry cluster than the roughly 620-donor mean. Most CMV-associated TCR beta chains appeared to be HLA-restricted in a later analysis, and the HLA associations seemed to be driven largely by CMV exposure. Most TCR sequences were observed very rarely across donors, whereas some public TCRs were present in many individuals. A further reported finding was that TCR beta sequences accurately predicted the HLA-A and HLA-B alleles for most subjects in the first cohort. When HLA alleles, especially DR and DQ, strongly co-occurred, attributing TCR associations to individual alleles was difficult. In a later analysis, TCR association rates were found to vary across HLA loci, with the most associated TCRs seen for DRB1 alleles and the fewest for HLA-C alleles. According to the authors, the approach could potentially be generalized to other disease states and immunological phenotypes. The cohort was sequenced for TCR beta chains only, and without alpha or paired-chain data the features that could be detected were limited. Linkage disequilibrium might explain the correlated functional status among segregating V segments, but an unknown experimental factor could not be excluded. A cluster of highly shared sequence variants was judged likely to be a technical artifact of the sequencing pipeline.

The cohort comprised 670 or so healthy bone marrow donors. Cohort members were all nominally healthy when sampled, although unrecorded immune exposures were likely present. The donor was CMV seropositive and belonged to the group of 250 to 300 seropositive cohort members. A peripheral blood sample was provided by each donor, and peripheral blood mononuclear cells were used for TCR beta sequencing. The Qiagen DNeasy Blood Extraction Kit was used to extract genomic DNA from the blood cell samples. The CDR3 spans 15 residues, from the cysteine through the phenylalanine. The entry retains the CDR3 DNA only, 45 bases that are in frame from base 1. The germline V gene yields SGHRS for CDR1 and YFSETQ for CDR2. V loses 3 bases of germline sequence and J loses 1 base, and the interval between the two ends is 13 bases. Library preparation used the immunoSEQ multiplex PCR assay. For the multiplex PCR, a mixture combining 60 forward primers for TCR Vbeta segments and 13 reverse primers for TCR Jbeta segments was used. Amplification of the CDR3 region of rearranged TCR beta genes was performed with a multiplex PCR assay on genomic DNA. The Illumina HiSeq System was used to sequence the amplified TCR beta libraries as 87-base-pair reads. The authors' analysis ran thus. In a later analysis, 80 million or so unique TCR beta chains were counted across the 500 to 700 repertoires, and about 9.9 million of these chains were shared by at least two donors. Raw reads were error-corrected and collapsed into unique sequences with a nearest-neighbor algorithm that merged closely related sequences to remove PCR and sequencing errors. Alignment of CDR3 sequences to IMGT reference sequences was used to assign V, D and J gene segments. For a sequence to be retained, a match of at least six nucleotides to both a V gene segment and a J gene segment was required. Rearrangements were called productive when the CDR3 lacked stop codons and stayed in frame with V and J; all others were non-productive. Following IMGT convention, CDR3 was defined as the stretch from the second conserved V-encoded cysteine to the conserved J-encoded phenylalanine. Sequences without an unambiguous match to a single V gene segment were excluded from the earlier analysis of about 600 of the donors. In an earlier analysis of 587 of the donors, V segments were called functional above 56.7% productive rearrangements and were called segregating when the between-donor standard deviation exceeded 5%. A statistical classification framework was built for diagnosing cytomegalovirus status from the catalog of TCR beta chain sequences. In a later analysis, V and J genes were assigned by comparing TCR nucleotide sequences against IMGT/GENE-DB human TR gene sequences. The TCRdist pipeline was used in a later analysis to assign CDR3 sequences and most-parsimonious VDJ recombination scenarios. In a later analysis, each TCR beta chain was defined by its CDR3 amino acid sequence together with its V-gene family, and reads without a unique V-gene family were excluded. A later analysis removed over 500 highly shared, low-generation-probability nucleotide sequences to deal with suspected cross-contamination and a sequencing artifact. In a later analysis, a clonal expansion index was calculated for each public chain from normalized within-repertoire ranks of inferred template counts. In a later analysis, generation probabilities were computed using a VDJ recombination model fitted to out-of-frame rearrangements, and the results were checked against IGoR. In a later analysis, hypergeometric tests were used to score TCR-TCR, TCR-HLA and TCR-CMV co-occurrence, with a repertoire-size bias correction applied to TCR pairs. To estimate false discovery rates, a later analysis permuted the HLA or CMV assignments 20 times. In a later analysis, co-occurring TCRs were grouped with DBSCAN, and TCRdist sequence similarity was added when clustering was performed within HLA-allele-positive subsets. Co-occurrence clustering excluded repertoires with fewer than 30,000 or more than 120,000 public chains, plus five with anomalous nucleotide sharing. TCRdb provides this immuneACCESS table in a form limited to in-frame rearrangements. Some clones are lacking; in checked studies, under half of them reflect an unresolved V gene, and why the rest are absent is not known. The V and J calls and clone size come from that table; D and trimming were worked out from the DNA. The sample yields just over 200,000 clones; 70% were counted once. The ten largest make up less than 3% of the sample.

The sequence joins TRBV5-1 to TRBJ2-5; tentative D gene TRBD2, with 6 bases matching. This receptor was obtained from a man in his forties in good health and CMV-seropositive. Sequenced: PBMCs. The nucleotide sequence reads TGCGCCAGCAGCTCTGGCGGGGCAGGCCAAGAGACCCAGTACTTC. This yields the protein CASSSGGAGQETQYF. When the CDR3 is completed using the reference TRBV5-1 and TRBJ2-5 genes on either side, the full variable domain is KAGVTQTPRYLIKTRGQQVTLSCSPISGHRSVSWYQQTPGQGLQFLFEYFSETQRNKGNFPGRFSGRQFSNSRSEMNVSTLELGDSALYLCASSSGGAGQETQYFGPGTRLLVL.